This TCR beta chain was obtained from a study of early stage breast cancer tumors. Each sample had two DNA replicates, 0.5 ug blood or around 1.5 ug tissue. Profiled with immunoSEQ multiplex PCR; TCRdb holds only in-frame clones, not every one. This table holds about 72,000 clones, under 85% found once. This clonotype was obtained from a person between 55 and 69 years old with breast cancer. Sequenced: blood.

Here the CDR3 reads CASSLGTDYGYTF. The CDR3 DNA sequence: TGCGCCAGCAGCTTGGGGACGGACTATGGCTACACCTTC. The V and J genes are TRBV5-1 and TRBJ1-2, with D unclear. Looked up from germline, CDR1 is SGHRS and CDR2 is YFSETQ. V shed 0 bases and J shed 3 bases, with 6 bases lying between them. The CDR3 is 13 residues long.